These 2 T cell receptor beta chains were all obtained from the same sample, sequenced in a study of shared clonotypes between healthy human individuals. The protocol was immunoSEQ multiplex PCR, while the TCRdb copy is restricted to in-frame clones and leaves out a portion. Here the sample spans about 1.1 million clones, around 78% being singletons. The source material was memory CD4+ T cells from PBMCs. Subset indicated: CD45RA-negative fraction. The receptors were sampled from a man aged 18 to 35 in good health. Some clones in this sample may be carry-over from other donors' samples.

The chain combines TRBV29-1 with TRBJ2-5; D gene uncertain. The CDR3 consists of 14 residues. Germline V CDR1 and CDR2: SQVTM, ANQGSEA. Between the trimmed V and J ends, which lost 7 bases and 1 base, there was a span of 16 bases. The CDR3 reads CSGGRAPIQETQYF. For the CDR3, the DNA is TGCAGCGGTGGCCGTGCCCCCATCCAAGAGACCCAGTACTTC.

The CDR3 sequence is CASRVAGYNEQFF. The CDR3 DNA sequence: TGTGCCAGCAGGGTAGCGGGGTACAATGAGCAGTTCTTC. The chain employs TRBV7-8 and TRBJ2-1; 8 nucleotides line up with TRBD2. With 6 bases clipped from V and 4 bases from J, the junction kept 2 bases outside the gene matches. The CDR3 runs to 13 residues. Germline lookup yields CDR1 SGHVS and CDR2 FQNEAQ.